This T cell receptor beta chain came from a study of T cells in Graves' hyperthyroidism and ophthalmopathy. Study-level findings and limits: A model using 13 V-J features told ophthalmopathy apart from stable hyperthyroidism. The majority of expanded thyroid clonotypes above 0.001 also appeared in blood.

About this clonotype itself: Its cognate antigen is unknown.

Germline CDR1 and CDR2: SGHTA and FQGTGA. CDR3 length: 19 amino acids. The J segment lost 5 bases and the V segment lost 2 bases, leaving 13 bases of the junction unmatched. Uncontrolled infections, other autoimmune diseases, pregnancy or lactation led to exclusion of patients. Every diagnosis used clinical symptoms, serum thyroxine and TRAb, thyroid ultrasound and orbital computed tomography. The TCR beta CDR3 regions underwent amplification using RNA transcripts as the source. First-round RT-PCR targeting the TCR CDR3 was performed with the HTBI primer set. TCRdb re-called the multiplex PCR reads through MiXCR, storing one row per CDR3 protein. The sample records 470,000 or so distinct CDR3 sequences, 20% being singletons.

This clonotype originated in a man aged 18 to 29 with Graves' hyperthyroidism. The source material was blood. The genes are TRBV7-3 and TRBJ2-5; 14 nucleotides line up with TRBD2. The CDR3 is CASSLGTPTSGGAKETQYF. CDR3 coding DNA: TGTGCCAGCAGCTTAGGCACCCCGACTAGCGGGGGGGCGAAGGAGACCCAGTACTTC.